Presented here are 27 T cell receptor beta chains from one specimen sequenced in a study of blood T cell repertoires in COVID-19. The repertoire was sequenced with immunoSEQ multiplex PCR; TCRdb's copy has only in-frame clones and lacks some. The sample lists a few hundred thousand clones, 70% to 90% occurring once. Material: peripheral blood. The source of these receptors is a woman aged 45-65 years with acute or convalescent COVID-19.

This clone has just one count. The J gene is TRBJ1-5, the V gene TRBV28; maybe TRBD1 (6 bases). CDR3 length: 14 amino acids. Germline-derived CDR1 and CDR2 are MDHEN and SYDVKM. V was clipped by 8 bases and J by 1 base, with 12 bases between them. In nucleotides, the CDR3 is TGTGCCAGCGCCCGGACAGCCAGCAATCAGCCCCAGCATTTT. Protein product: CASARTASNQPQHF.

This clone was observed a few times. The CDR3 nucleotides read TGTGCCATCAGAACTAGCGCGATCAGCTCCTACGAGCAGTACTTC. Its translation is CAIRTSAISSYEQYF. V is TRBV10-3 and J is TRBJ2-7; 7 bases match TRBD2. CDR1 and CDR2 (germline): ENHRY, SYGVKD. The CDR3 totals 15 residues. V trimming: 6 bases; J trimming: 0 bases; junction bases outside the gene matches: 8.

This sequence joins TRBV4-3 and TRBJ1-6, with TRBD1 matching 8 bases. V lost 0 bases, J lost 10 bases, and 8 bases stayed unmatched. Germline CDR1 reads LGHNA; CDR2 reads YSLEER. CDR3 size: 16 residues. Here the CDR3 reads CASSQDLQGALSPLHF. In DNA form, the CDR3 reads TGCGCCAGCAGCCAAGATCTCCAGGGGGCCTTGTCACCCCTCCACTTT.

This chain joins TRBV23-1 and TRBJ2-7; 7 bases are shared with TRBD1. TRBV23-1 is reported as an ORF; its role is uncertain. V shed 10 bases and J 1 base; nucleotides not matched to a gene: 4. CDR3 size: 12 residues. In DNA form, the CDR3 reads TGCGCCACCTCGGACAGGTCCTACGAGCAGTACTTC. Translation: CATSDRSYEQYF.

In its sample, this clone was seen once. This chain uses TRBV2 with TRBJ2-5, with a tentative D call TRBD1 (5 bases). Trimming shortened V by 1 base and J by 7 bases, and 13 bases separated the two germline ends. The CDR3 runs to 14 residues. CDR1 and CDR2 (germline): SNHLY, FYNNEI. The chain's CDR3 is CASSEVAFQGTQYF. The CDR3 DNA sequence: TGTGCCAGCAGTGAAGTAGCCTTCCAGGGGACCCAGTACTTC.

This chain uses TRBV9 with TRBJ2-1; D is possibly TRBD2 (7 bases). The CDR3 spans 15 residues. The V gene lost 4 bases and the J gene lost 12 bases, with 23 bases spanning the gap. The germline gives CDR1 SGDLS, CDR2 YYNGEE. The DNA of the CDR3 is TGTGCCAGCAGCCTGAACTTTGGCGGGGGCTCTACGCAGTTCTTC. It specifies CASSLNFGGGSTQFF.

The CDR3 nucleotides are TGTGCCAGCAGTAGACGGACAGGGCAAAACTACGAGCAGTACTTC. Amino acids: CASSRRTGQNYEQYF. The chain combines TRBV6-5 with TRBJ2-7; 8 nucleotides match TRBD1. The CDR3 runs 15 residues. V shed 5 bases, J shed 3 bases, and the junction held 9 bases outside the gene matches. The germline gives CDR1 MNHEY, CDR2 SVGAGI.

V gene TRBV27 combines with J gene TRBJ1-1; the D gene is possibly TRBD1 (5 bases). Germline V CDR1 and CDR2: MNHEY, SMNVEV (reference sequence). Trimming removed 6 bases from V and 0 bases from J, with 14 bases in between. The CDR3 length is 15 residues. The CDR3: CASRNAGTLNTEAFF. Here the CDR3 DNA reads TGTGCCAGCAGAAACGCCGGGACTCTGAACACTGAAGCTTTCTTT.

The rearrangement uses TRBV19 and TRBJ1-1; 9 positions match TRBD1. J gave up 4 bases and V 5 bases, and 11 bases lay outside the gene matches. The CDR3 loop spans 16 amino acids. CDR1 is LNHDA and CDR2 is SQIVND in the germline V gene (reference sequence). The CDR3 DNA follows: TGTGCCAGTAGTGTCAGCCCGGGACAGGGCCTCACTGAAGCTTTCTTT. Amino acid sequence: CASSVSPGQGLTEAFF.

This clone has a single count. The chain carries TRBV19 and TRBJ2-1; tentatively, D is TRBD1 (6 bases). CDR1 LNHDA and CDR2 SQIVND come from the germline V gene (reference sequence). CDR3 length: 16 amino acids. V gave up 4 bases and J gave up 1 base, with 14 bases separating them. The CDR3 spells CASSTLRTVSYNEQFF. In nucleotides, the CDR3 is TGTGCCAGTAGTACGCTCCGGACAGTGTCCTACAATGAGCAGTTCTTC.

The gene calls are TRBV6-4 and TRBJ2-5, with 14 bases lining up with TRBD2. Per germline, CDR1 MRHNA and CDR2 SNTAGT. Trimming at V came to 4 bases and at J to 4 bases, leaving 8 bases not matched to a gene. CDR3 length: 17 residues. This CDR3 is CASSGGTSGSLRETQYF. The CDR3 region has the DNA TGTGCCAGCAGTGGTGGGACTAGCGGGAGTTTACGAGAGACCCAGTACTTC.

The V gene is TRBV24-1, the J gene TRBJ1-5; 7 nucleotides align to TRBD1. J lost 6 bases, V lost 3 bases, and 7 bases had no gene match. The germline V gene encodes CDR1 KGHDR and CDR2 SFDVKD. The CDR3 is made up of 15 amino acids. The CDR3 protein is CATSDPRGDSQPQHF. CDR3 DNA sequence: TGTGCCACCAGTGATCCGCGGGGGGACAGTCAGCCCCAGCATTTT.

V gene TRBV7-2 combines with J gene TRBJ1-5; D is unclear. V lost 5 bases, J lost 0 bases, and 5 bases lay in between. Germline assignment: CDR1 SGHTA and CDR2 FQGNSA. CDR3 size: 13 residues. The CDR3 DNA sequence: TGTGCCAGCAGCATTAATAGCAATCAGCCCCAGCATTTT. Residues: CASSINSNQPQHF.

The J gene is TRBJ2-5, the V gene TRBV24-1, with TRBD1 identical over 11 bases. The V gene's germline CDR1 is KGHDR and CDR2 SFDVKD. The length of the CDR3 is 17 residues. Trimming removed 0 bases from V and 5 bases from J; junction bases left unmatched: 7. Here the CDR3 reads CATSDLHGTGGTETQYF. The CDR3 region has the DNA TGTGCCACCAGTGATTTGCATGGGACAGGGGGGACGGAGACCCAGTACTTC.

The chain uses TRBV9 and TRBJ2-1; D not resolved. V was shortened by 4 bases and J by 6 bases, with 14 bases between the two germline ends. The length of the CDR3 is 14 residues. CDR1 is SGDLS and CDR2 is YYNGEE in the germline V gene. The CDR3 loop reads CASSPRTGSNEQFF. CDR3 DNA: TGTGCCAGCAGCCCCCGCACCGGTTCCAATGAGCAGTTCTTC. The full variable domain, rest sourced from reference TRBV9 and TRBJ2-1, is DSGVTQTPKHLITATGQRVTLRCSPRSGDLSVYWYQQSLDQGLQFLIQYYNGEERAKGNILERFSAQQFPDLHSELNLSSLELGDSALYFCASSPRTGSNEQFFGPGTRLTVL.

This clone was detected once. The CDR3 DNA is TGTGCCAGCACCGATGACAGGGGCTTTTATTCACCCCTCCACTTT. Translated: CASTDDRGFYSPLHF. The rearrangement uses TRBV28 and TRBJ1-6; 8 bases are a match to TRBD1. Germline V gene sequence: CDR1 MDHEN, CDR2 SYDVKM. J lost 8 bases, V lost 7 bases, and 10 bases had no gene match. The CDR3 contains 15 residues.

The chain is built from TRBV28 and TRBJ2-1; 7 positions agree with TRBD1. Per the germline V gene, CDR1 is MDHEN and CDR2 is SYDVKM. The CDR3 consists of 13 residues. V dropped 8 bases and J dropped 8; count of bases not matched to a gene: 9. The CDR3 sequence is CASQDDRVDEQFF. CDR3 sequence (DNA): TGTGCCAGCCAGGATGACAGGGTGGATGAGCAGTTCTTC.

V usage is TRBV29-1 and J usage is TRBJ2-6; D is unresolved. Germline values: CDR1 SQVTM, CDR2 ANQGSEA. The V and J ends lost 0 bases and 1 base respectively, with 4 bases between them. CDR3 length equals 14 residues. CDR3 nucleotides: TGCAGCGTTGAAGACGCGTCTGGGGCCAACGTCCTGACTTTC. This encodes CSVEDASGANVLTF.

The CDR3 loop reads CASTPPPGGHNQPQHF. CDR3 in DNA: TGTGCCAGTACCCCCCCACCCGGGGGTCACAATCAGCCCCAGCATTTT. The genes are TRBV19 and TRBJ1-5; possibly TRBD1 for D (5 bases). The V gene lost 7 bases and the J gene lost 3 bases, with 19 bases spanning the gap. Germline lookup yields CDR1 LNHDA and CDR2 SQIVND (reference sequence). CDR3 length: 16 residues.

This clone has a handful of counts. This sequence joins TRBV7-9 and TRBJ1-5; D not resolved. CDR3 length equals 13 residues. Germline CDR1 is SEHNR and CDR2 is FQNEAQ (reference sequence). Trimming removed 5 bases at V and 4 bases at J, with 9 bases between. CDR3 nucleotide sequence: TGTGCCAGCAGCACGGTCGTAAATCAGCCCCAGCATTTT. It yields the protein CASSTVVNQPQHF.

The table lists this clone with a few counts. Here the CDR3 reads CATSRDGTANGELFF. In DNA form, the CDR3 reads TGTGCCACCAGCAGAGACGGGACTGCCAATGGGGAGCTGTTTTTT. The rearrangement links TRBV15 to TRBJ2-2; D possibly corresponds to TRBD2 (6 bases). Trimming left V 0 bases short and J 8 bases short, with 13 bases between. Germline V gene sequence: CDR1 LNHNV, CDR2 YYDKDF (reference sequence). The CDR3 is 15 amino acids.

This sequence joins TRBV7-8 and TRBJ2-1; D unclear. Deletions cut 2 bases from V and 9 bases from J, with 11 bases between. The CDR3 spans 13 residues. Germline CDR1 SGHVS, CDR2 FQNEAQ. The CDR3 loop reads CASSLWSASEQFF. CDR3 nucleotide sequence: TGTGCCAGCAGCTTATGGAGCGCTTCTGAGCAGTTCTTC.

This chain connects TRBV6-4 to TRBJ1-2; 7 nucleotides match TRBD1. In germline, CDR1 is MRHNA, CDR2 SNTAGT. Trimming at V came to 5 bases and at J to 2 bases, leaving 5 bases not matched to a gene. CDR3 length equals 14 residues. CDR3 coding DNA: TGTGCCAGCAGTTCAGGGGGTTCAAACTATGGCTACACCTTC. Encoded protein: CASSSGGSNYGYTF.

The V call is TRBV7-2, the J call TRBJ2-7; 7 bases line up with TRBD1. CDR1 and CDR2 (germline): SGHTA, FQGNSA. The CDR3 has 16 amino acids. The J segment lost 0 bases and the V segment lost 1 base, leaving 6 bases of the junction unmatched. This chain's CDR3 is CASSLGGGQFSYEQYF. The CDR3 DNA reads as TGTGCCAGCAGCTTAGGTGGGGGACAGTTCTCCTACGAGCAGTACTTC. Together with reference TRBV7-2 and TRBJ2-7, the CDR3 gives the full variable domain: GAGVSQSPSNKVTEKGKDVELRCDPISGHTALYWYRQSLGQGLEFLIYFQGNSAPDKSGLPSDRFSAERTGGSVSTLTIQRTQQEDSAVYLCASSLGGGQFSYEQYFGPGTRLTVT.

The chain uses TRBV6-1 and TRBJ1-5; TRBD1 is a possible D gene (6 bases). The germline V and J ends were trimmed by 3 bases and 3 bases, with 12 bases remaining between them. This CDR3 region has 15 residues. Germline CDR1 and CDR2: MNHNS and SASEGT. The CDR3 sequence is CASSETGFANQPQHF. The CDR3, as DNA: TGTGCCAGCAGTGAGACAGGTTTTGCCAATCAGCCCCAGCATTTT.

The chain recombines TRBV27 with TRBJ1-4; no clear D gene. This CDR3 is built from 14 residues. The germline V gene has CDR1 MNHEY and CDR2 SMNVEV (reference sequence). The germline V and J ends were trimmed by 5 bases and 8 bases, with 15 bases remaining between them. The CDR3 sequence is CASSMTRNSEKLFF. For the CDR3, the DNA is TGTGCCAGCAGTATGACAAGGAACAGCGAAAAACTGTTTTTT.

The rearrangement joins TRBV28 to TRBJ1-4; tentatively, D is TRBD1 (5 bases). Looked up from germline, CDR1 is MDHEN and CDR2 is SYDVKM. V was pared by 4 bases and J by 0 bases, with 12 bases between. This CDR3 has 16 amino acids. The CDR3 protein is CASSSGKSATNEKLFF. In DNA, the CDR3 is TGTGCCAGCAGTTCAGGGAAGTCAGCAACTAATGAAAAACTGTTTTTT.